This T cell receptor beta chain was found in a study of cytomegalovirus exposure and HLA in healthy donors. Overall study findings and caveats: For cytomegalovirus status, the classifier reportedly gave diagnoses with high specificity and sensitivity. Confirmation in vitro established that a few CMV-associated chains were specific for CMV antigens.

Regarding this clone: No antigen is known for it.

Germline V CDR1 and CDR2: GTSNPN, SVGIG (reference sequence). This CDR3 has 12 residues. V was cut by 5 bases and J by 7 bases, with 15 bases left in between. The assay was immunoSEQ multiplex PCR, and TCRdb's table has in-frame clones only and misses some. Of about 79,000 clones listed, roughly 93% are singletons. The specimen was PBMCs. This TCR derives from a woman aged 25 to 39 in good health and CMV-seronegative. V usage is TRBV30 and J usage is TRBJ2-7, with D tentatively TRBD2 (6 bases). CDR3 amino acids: CAWGGSPSEQYF. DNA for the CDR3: TGTGCCTGGGGGGGGAGTCCCTCGGAGCAGTACTTC.